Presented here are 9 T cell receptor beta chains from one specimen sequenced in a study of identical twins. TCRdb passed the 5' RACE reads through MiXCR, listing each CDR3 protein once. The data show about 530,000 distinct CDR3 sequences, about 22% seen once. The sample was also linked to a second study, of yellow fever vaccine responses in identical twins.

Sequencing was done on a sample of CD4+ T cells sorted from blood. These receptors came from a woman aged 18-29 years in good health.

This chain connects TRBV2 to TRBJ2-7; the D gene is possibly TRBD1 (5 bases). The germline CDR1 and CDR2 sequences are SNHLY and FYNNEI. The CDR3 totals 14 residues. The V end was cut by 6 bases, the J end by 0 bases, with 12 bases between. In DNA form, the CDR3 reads TGTGCCAGCAGGGTACAGGTTAGCTCCTACGAGCAGTACGTC. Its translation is CASRVQVSSYEQYV.

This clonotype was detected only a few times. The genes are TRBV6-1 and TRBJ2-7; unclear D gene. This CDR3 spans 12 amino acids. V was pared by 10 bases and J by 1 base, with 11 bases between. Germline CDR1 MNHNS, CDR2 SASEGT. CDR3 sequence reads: CATRGDSYEQYV. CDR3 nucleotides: TGTGCCACCCGAGGAGATTCCTACGAGCAGTACGTC.

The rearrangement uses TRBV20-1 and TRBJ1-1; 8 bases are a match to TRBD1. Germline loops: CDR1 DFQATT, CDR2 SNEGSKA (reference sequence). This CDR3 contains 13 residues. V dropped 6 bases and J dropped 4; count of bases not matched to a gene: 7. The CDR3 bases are TGCAGTGCCACCAGGGGGCGCTTCACTGAAGCTTTCTTT. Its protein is CSATRGRFTEAFF.

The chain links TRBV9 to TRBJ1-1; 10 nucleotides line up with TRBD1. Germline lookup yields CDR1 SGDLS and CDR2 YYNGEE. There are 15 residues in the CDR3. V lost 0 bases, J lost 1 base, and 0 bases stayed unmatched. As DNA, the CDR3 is TGTGCCAGCAGCGTAGGACAGGGGGCGAACACTGAAGCTTTCTTT. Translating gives CASSVGQGANTEAFF.

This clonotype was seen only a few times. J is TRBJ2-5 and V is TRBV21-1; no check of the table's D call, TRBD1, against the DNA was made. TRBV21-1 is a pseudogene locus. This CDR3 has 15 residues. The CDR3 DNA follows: TGTGCCAGCAGCAATCAGCACAGGGGTCAAGAGACCCAGTACTTC. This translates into CASSNQHRGQETQYF.

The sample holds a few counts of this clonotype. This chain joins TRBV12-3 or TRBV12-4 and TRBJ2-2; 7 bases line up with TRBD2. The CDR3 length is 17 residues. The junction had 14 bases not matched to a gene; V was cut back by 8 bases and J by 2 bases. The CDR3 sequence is CASGSGTTPLNTGELFF. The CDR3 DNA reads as TGTGCCAGCGGGTCTGGGACTACCCCTCTAAACACCGGGGAGCTGTTTTTT.

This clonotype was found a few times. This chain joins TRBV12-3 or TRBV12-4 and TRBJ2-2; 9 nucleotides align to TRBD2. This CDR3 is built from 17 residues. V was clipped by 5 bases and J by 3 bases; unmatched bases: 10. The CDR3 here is CASSLIAGAFYTGELFF. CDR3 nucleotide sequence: TGTGCCAGCAGTCTGATAGCGGGGGCCTTCTACACCGGGGAGCTGTTTTTT.

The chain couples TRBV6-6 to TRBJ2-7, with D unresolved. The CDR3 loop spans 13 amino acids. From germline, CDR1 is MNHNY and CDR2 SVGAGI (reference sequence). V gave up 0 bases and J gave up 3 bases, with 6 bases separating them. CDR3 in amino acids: CASSYSQVYEQYV. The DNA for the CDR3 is TGTGCCAGCAGTTACTCTCAGGTCTACGAGCAGTACGTC.

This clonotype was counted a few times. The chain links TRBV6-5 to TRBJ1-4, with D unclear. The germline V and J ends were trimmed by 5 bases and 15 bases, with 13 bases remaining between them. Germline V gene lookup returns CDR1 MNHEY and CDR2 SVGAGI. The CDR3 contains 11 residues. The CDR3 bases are TGTGCCAGCAGTGACCTGAAAAGGGTGTTTTTT. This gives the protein CASSDLKRVFF.